The clone carrying this T cell receptor (beta chain) occurred many times. Its antigen is unknown. The data were taken from a study of beta chain features in type 1 diabetes. Expressed TCRB transcripts were sequenced after all isolated RNA was converted to cDNA. Generated by immunoSEQ multiplex PCR, the TCRdb table keeps only in-frame clones and is missing some. The repertoire holds some 350,000 clones, 9.6% seen once, with 0.6% in the top ten. The CDR3 totals 13 residues. Germline V gene data show CDR1 as SGHTA and CDR2 as FQGNSA. Trimming took off 2 bases at V and 4 bases at J, with 8 bases between the two ends. Points from the study as a whole: Compared with healthy donors, patients appeared to share more similar naive, central memory and regulatory TCRB repertoires. For Type 1 diabetes patients, all four CD4+ subsets carried TCRB CDR3s that were moderately but significantly shorter.

The specimen sequenced was central memory CD4+ T cells from blood. This TCR was sampled from a man aged 25 to 40 with type 1 diabetes. The chain carries TRBV7-2 and TRBJ1-1, with a weak D call TRBD1 (6 bases). CDR3 DNA sequence: TGTGCCAGCAGCTTATCAGGGGTCACTGAAGCTTTCTTT. It encodes CASSLSGVTEAFF.